This T cell receptor beta chain was found in a study of blood T cell repertoires in COVID-19. Overall study context: PBMCs, B-cell-depleted T cells, or T cells were the source of the cDNA or gDNA that made up the material.

From germline, CDR1 is MNHEY and CDR2 SVGAGI. Germline trimming cut 5 bases from V and 3 bases from J; bases unmatched to any gene: 4. CDR3 length equals 15 residues. In the study's own analysis: Nucleated cell counts were estimated from reference gene primer amplification. The protocol was immunoSEQ multiplex PCR, while the TCRdb copy is restricted to in-frame clones and leaves out a portion. V, J and clone size are those of that table, while D and trimming were read from the DNA. The sample lists about 160,000 clones; 65% to 85% were seen once. Sequencing was carried out using PBMCs or T cells enriched from blood (not recorded which). The receptor was derived from a man in his forties who had recovered from COVID-19. The rearrangement links TRBV6-5 to TRBJ1-4; 9 nucleotides align to TRBD1. CDR3 region: CASSRRQGANEKLFF. The CDR3 DNA is TGTGCCAGCAGTAGACGACAGGGGGCTAATGAAAAACTGTTTTTT.